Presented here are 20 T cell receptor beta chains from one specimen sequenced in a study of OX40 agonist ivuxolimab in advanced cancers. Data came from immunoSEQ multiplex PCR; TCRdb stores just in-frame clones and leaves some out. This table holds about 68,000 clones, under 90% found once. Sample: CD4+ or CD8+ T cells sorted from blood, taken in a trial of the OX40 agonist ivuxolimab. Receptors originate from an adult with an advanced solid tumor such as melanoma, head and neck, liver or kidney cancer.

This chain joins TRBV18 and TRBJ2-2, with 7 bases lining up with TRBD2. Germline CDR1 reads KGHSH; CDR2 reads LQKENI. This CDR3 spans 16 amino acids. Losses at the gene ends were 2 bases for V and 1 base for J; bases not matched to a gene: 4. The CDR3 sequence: CASSPGSGVNTGELFF. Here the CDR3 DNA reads TGTGCCAGCTCACCAGGGAGCGGGGTGAACACCGGGGAGCTGTTTTTT.

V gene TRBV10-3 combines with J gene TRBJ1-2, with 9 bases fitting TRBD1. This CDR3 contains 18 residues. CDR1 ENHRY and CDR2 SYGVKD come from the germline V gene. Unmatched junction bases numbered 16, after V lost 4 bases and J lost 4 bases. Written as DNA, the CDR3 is TGTGCCATCAGTGGGGTTGTTATGGGACAGGGCCCTTTCTATGGCTACACCTTC. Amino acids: CAISGVVMGQGPFYGYTF.

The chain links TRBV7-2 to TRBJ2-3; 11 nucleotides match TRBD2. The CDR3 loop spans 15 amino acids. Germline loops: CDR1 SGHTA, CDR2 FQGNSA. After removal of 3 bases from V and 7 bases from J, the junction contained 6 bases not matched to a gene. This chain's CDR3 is CASSFIAGGKYTQYF. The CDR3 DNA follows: TGTGCCAGCAGCTTTATAGCGGGGGGGAAGTATACGCAGTATTTT.

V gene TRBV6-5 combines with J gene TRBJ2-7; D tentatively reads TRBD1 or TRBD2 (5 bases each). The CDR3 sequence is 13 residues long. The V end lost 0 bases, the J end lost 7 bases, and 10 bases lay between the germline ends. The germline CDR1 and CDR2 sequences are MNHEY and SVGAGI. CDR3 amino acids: CASSYSWRTEQYF. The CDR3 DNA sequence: TGTGCCAGCAGTTACTCTTGGAGGACAGAGCAGTACTTC.

The CDR3 DNA reads TGTGCCAGCAGAGGGACAGGATTCTATGGCTACACCTTC. This codes for CASRGTGFYGYTF. This rearrangement joins TRBV27 to TRBJ1-2; 8 bases match TRBD1. V shed 6 bases and J 4 bases; nucleotides not matched to a gene: 4. CDR1 is MNHEY, CDR2 SMNVEV, per germline (reference sequence). The CDR3 length is 13 residues.

The CDR3 bases are TGCGCCAGCAGCTTGGCCTCAAATAACTATGGCTACACCTTC. It is translated as CASSLASNNYGYTF. This chain links TRBV5-1 with TRBJ1-2; no clear D gene. The CDR3 has 14 amino acids. Germline CDR1 is SGHRS and CDR2 is YFSETQ. The V gene lost 0 bases and the J gene lost 1 base, with 7 bases spanning the gap.

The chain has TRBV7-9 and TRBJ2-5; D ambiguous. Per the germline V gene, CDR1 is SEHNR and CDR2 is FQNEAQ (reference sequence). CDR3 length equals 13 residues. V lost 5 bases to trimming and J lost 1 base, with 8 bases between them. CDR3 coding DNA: TGTGCCAGCAGCCCCCGTCCCCAAGAGACCCAGTACTTC. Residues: CASSPRPQETQYF.

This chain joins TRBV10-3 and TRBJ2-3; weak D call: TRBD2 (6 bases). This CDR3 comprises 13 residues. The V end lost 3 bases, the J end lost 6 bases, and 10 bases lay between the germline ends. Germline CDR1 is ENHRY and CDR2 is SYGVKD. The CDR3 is CAISDSGGDTQYF. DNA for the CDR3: TGTGCCATCAGTGACTCTGGGGGGGATACGCAGTATTTT.

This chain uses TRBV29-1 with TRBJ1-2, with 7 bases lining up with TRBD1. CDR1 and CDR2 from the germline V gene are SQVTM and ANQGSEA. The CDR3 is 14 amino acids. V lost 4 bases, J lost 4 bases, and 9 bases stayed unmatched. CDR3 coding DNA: TGCAGCGTTGTAGTCAGGGGGAGCTCCTATGGCTACACCTTC. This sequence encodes CSVVVRGSSYGYTF.

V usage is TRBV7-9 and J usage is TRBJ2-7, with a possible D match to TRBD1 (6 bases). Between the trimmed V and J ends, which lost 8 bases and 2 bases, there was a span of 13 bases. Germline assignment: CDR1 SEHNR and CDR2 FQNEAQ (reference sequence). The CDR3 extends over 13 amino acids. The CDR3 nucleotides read TGTGCCAGCGGCCCGACAGGAACCTACGAGCAGTACTTC. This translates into CASGPTGTYEQYF.

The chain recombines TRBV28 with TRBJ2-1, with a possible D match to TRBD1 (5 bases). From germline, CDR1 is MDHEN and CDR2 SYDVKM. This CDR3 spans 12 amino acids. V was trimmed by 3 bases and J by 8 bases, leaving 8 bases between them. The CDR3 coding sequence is TGTGCCAGCAGTTTGAAGGGGCATGAGCAGTTCTTC. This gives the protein CASSLKGHEQFF.

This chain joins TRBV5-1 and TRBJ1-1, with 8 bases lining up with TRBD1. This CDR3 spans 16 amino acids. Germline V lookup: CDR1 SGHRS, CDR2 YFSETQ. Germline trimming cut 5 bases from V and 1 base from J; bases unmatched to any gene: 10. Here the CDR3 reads CASSLNPGGENTEAFF. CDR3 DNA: TGCGCCAGCAGTCTCAATCCAGGGGGCGAGAACACTGAAGCTTTCTTT.

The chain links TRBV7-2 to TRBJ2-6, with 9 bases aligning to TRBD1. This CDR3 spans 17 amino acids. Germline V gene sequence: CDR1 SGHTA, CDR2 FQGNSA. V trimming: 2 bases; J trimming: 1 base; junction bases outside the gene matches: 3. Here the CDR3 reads CASSLFGTGSGANVLTF. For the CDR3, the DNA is TGTGCCAGCAGCTTATTCGGGACAGGGTCTGGGGCCAACGTCCTGACTTTC.

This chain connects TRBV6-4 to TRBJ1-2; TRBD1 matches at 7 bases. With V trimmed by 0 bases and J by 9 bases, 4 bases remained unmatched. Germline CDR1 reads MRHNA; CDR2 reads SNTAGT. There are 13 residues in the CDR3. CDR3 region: CASSDSGQTSYTF. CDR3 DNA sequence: TGTGCCAGCAGTGACTCGGGACAGACGAGCTACACCTTC.

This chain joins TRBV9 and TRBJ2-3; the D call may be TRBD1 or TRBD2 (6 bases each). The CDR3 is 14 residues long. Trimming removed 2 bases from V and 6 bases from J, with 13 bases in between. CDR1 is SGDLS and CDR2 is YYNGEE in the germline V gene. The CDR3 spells CASSVYGGRDTQYF. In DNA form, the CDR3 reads TGTGCCAGCAGCGTTTACGGGGGCAGGGATACGCAGTATTTT.

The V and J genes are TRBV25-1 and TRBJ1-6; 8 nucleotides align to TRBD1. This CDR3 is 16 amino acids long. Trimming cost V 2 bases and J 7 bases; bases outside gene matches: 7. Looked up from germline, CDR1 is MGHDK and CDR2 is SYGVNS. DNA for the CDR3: TGTGCCAGCAGTGAAATTGGGACAGGCCAAAATTCACCCCTCCACTTT. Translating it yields CASSEIGTGQNSPLHF.

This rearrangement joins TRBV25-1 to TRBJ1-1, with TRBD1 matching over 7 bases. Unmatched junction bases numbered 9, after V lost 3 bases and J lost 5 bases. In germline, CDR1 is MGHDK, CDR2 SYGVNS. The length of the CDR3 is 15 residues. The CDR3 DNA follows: TGTGCCAGCAGTGACTCGGGCAGGGGGGGTACTGAAGCTTTCTTT. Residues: CASSDSGRGGTEAFF.

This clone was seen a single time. In nucleotides, the CDR3 is TGTGCCAGCTCACCGAAATCTAGCGGGGTATCCTACAATGAGCAGTTCTTC. Encoded protein: CASSPKSSGVSYNEQFF. The chain links TRBV18 to TRBJ2-1, with TRBD2 matching 9 bases. Trimming at V came to 3 bases and at J to 1 base, leaving 7 bases not matched to a gene. CDR3 length equals 17 residues. CDR1 and CDR2 from the germline V gene are KGHSH and LQKENI.

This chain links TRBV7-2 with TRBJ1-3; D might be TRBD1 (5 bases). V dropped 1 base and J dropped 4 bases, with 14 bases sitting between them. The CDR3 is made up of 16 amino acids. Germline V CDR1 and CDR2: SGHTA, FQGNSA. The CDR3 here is CASSLVGGRDGNTIYF. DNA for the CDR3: TGTGCCAGCAGCTTAGTGGGCGGCAGGGACGGAAACACCATATATTTT.

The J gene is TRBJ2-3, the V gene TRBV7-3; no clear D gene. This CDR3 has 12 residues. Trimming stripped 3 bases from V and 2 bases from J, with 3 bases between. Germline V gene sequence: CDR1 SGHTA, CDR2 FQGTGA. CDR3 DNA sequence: TGTGCCAGCAGCTTCGCCACAGATACGCAGTATTTT. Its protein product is CASSFATDTQYF.